In its sample, the clone carrying this T cell receptor (beta chain) was seen once. The data derive from a study of blood T cell repertoires in COVID-19. On the study more broadly: Acute-phase and convalescent COVID-19 samples originated in the United States, Italy and Spain.

CDR3 length equals 15 residues. Germline V lookup: CDR1 LGHNA, CDR2 YSLEER. Trimming at V came to 0 bases and at J to 9 bases, leaving 10 bases not matched to a gene. As originally analysed: Amplification of reference gene primers provided the estimated nucleated cell counts. Data came from immunoSEQ multiplex PCR; TCRdb stores just in-frame clones and leaves some out. Clone size and V and J calls were adopted from that table, with D and trimming inferred from the DNA. The table lists 300,000 to 350,000 clones, 90% of them singletons, with under 1.1% in the top ten. The V call is TRBV4-3, the J call TRBJ2-5, with 7 bases lining up with TRBD1. The sequenced sample consisted of peripheral blood. This receptor was identified in a woman aged 40 to 49 with COVID-19, enrolled during active disease. CDR3 residues: CASSQDGDSNAPQYF. The CDR3 DNA sequence: TGCGCCAGCAGCCAAGATGGGGACAGCAATGCGCCCCAGTACTTC.